Listed here are 10 T cell receptor beta chains from one sample, sequenced in a study of monozygotic twins with inflammatory bowel disease. Each CDR3 protein gets one entry in TCRdb, which reprocessed the 5' RACE reads and gives no DNA. Its clone listing holds around 380,000 distinct CDR3 sequences. Specimen: blood. The source of these receptors is a human donor with ulcerative colitis or Crohn's disease, or a healthy co-twin of an affected twin (not recorded which).

The CDR3 loop reads CASSQDVRTALGNTIYF. The chain carries TRBV3-1 and TRBJ1-3. Germline CDR1 and CDR2: LGHDT and YNNKEL (reference sequence). The CDR3 runs 17 residues.

The chain is built from TRBV12-3 or TRBV12-4 and TRBJ2-2; TCRdb gives TRBD1 as the D gene, but with no DNA this cannot be confirmed. The CDR3 loop spans 17 amino acids. The CDR3 sequence: CASSLAGGNANTGELFF.

The rearrangement joins TRBV20-1 to TRBJ2-2; no DNA is available, so the TRBD2 call from TCRdb remains unchecked. The CDR3 runs to 16 residues. Per germline, CDR1 DFQATT and CDR2 SNEGSKA (reference sequence). The CDR3: CSASGLAGVGGGELFF.

V gene TRBV4-3 combines with J gene TRBJ2-7; TCRdb picks TRBD2, but there is no DNA to check that call. The length of the CDR3 is 16 residues. The germline V gene has CDR1 LGHNA and CDR2 YSLEER. CDR3 in amino acids: CASSRDTSGSNYEQYF.

The genes are TRBV20-1 and TRBJ2-7. The germline V gene has CDR1 DFQATT and CDR2 SNEGSKA (reference sequence). The CDR3 is 12 residues long. CDR3 sequence: CSATESSYEQYF.

J is TRBJ2-2 and V is TRBV19; TCRdb's D call of TRBD1 is untestable without DNA. The CDR3 contains 14 residues. The germline CDR1 and CDR2 sequences are LNHDA and SQIVND (reference sequence). The CDR3 region is CASTWDTNTGELFF.

This chain connects TRBV20-1 to TRBJ1-6; without DNA, the TCRdb call of TRBD1 cannot be checked. CDR1 and CDR2 (germline): DFQATT, SNEGSKA (reference sequence). There are 13 residues in the CDR3. CDR3 in amino acids: CSTTADSRSPLHF.

The chain employs TRBV6-5 and TRBJ1-2; TCRdb's D gene call, TRBD1, goes unchecked for lack of DNA. Germline V CDR1 and CDR2: MNHEY, SVGAGI. The CDR3 has 15 residues. The CDR3 region is CASSYSGTGGYGYTF.

The CDR3 reads CASSLETISYEQYF. V usage is TRBV7-2 and J usage is TRBJ2-7. CDR3 size: 14 residues. The germline V gene has CDR1 SGHTA and CDR2 FQGNSA.

V is TRBV5-6 and J is TRBJ2-1; lacking DNA, the TRBD2 call made by TCRdb goes unchecked. The CDR3 loop spans 16 amino acids. CDR1 SGHDT and CDR2 YYEEEE come from the germline V gene. CDR3 protein: CASSFTLAGPYNEQFF. Full variable domain (outside the CDR3, taken from reference TRBV5-6 and TRBJ2-1): DAGVTQSPTHLIKTRGQQVTLRCSPKSGHDTVSWYQQALGQGPQFIFQYYEEEERQRGNFPDRFSGHQFPNYSSELNVNALLLGDSALYLCASSFTLAGPYNEQFFGPGTRLTVL.